The 14 T cell receptor beta chains reported below all come from one sample, sequenced in a study of OX40 agonist ivuxolimab in advanced cancers. TCRdb's copy holds only in-frame clones and misses some; the assay was immunoSEQ multiplex PCR. The sample contains 60,000 to 90,000 clones, around nine tenths of which appear only once. The source material was CD4+ or CD8+ T cells sorted from blood, sampled in a trial of the OX40 agonist ivuxolimab. The receptor source for this set is an adult with an advanced solid tumor such as melanoma, head and neck, liver or kidney cancer.

The rearrangement uses TRBV5-4 and TRBJ1-2, with 11 positions matching TRBD1. J lost 6 bases, V lost 9 bases, and 16 bases had no gene match. Germline V gene data show CDR1 as SGHNT and CDR2 as YYREEE (reference sequence). CDR3 length: 16 amino acids. The DNA for the CDR3 is TGTGCCACCCGGTATGAGTGGGACAGGGGGAACGATGGCTACACCTTC. Protein: CATRYEWDRGNDGYTF.

This clone was picked up one time. The V gene is TRBV18, the J gene TRBJ2-5, with 7 positions matching TRBD1. Trimming took 2 bases from V and 2 from J; bases not matched to a gene: 2. CDR1 and CDR2 from the germline V gene are KGHSH and LQKENI. The CDR3 is 14 residues long. The CDR3 bases are TGTGCCAGCTCACCAGGGACAGCACAAGAGACCCAGTACTTC. It is translated as CASSPGTAQETQYF.

The chain joins TRBV19 to TRBJ1-5; TRBD1 matches at 9 bases. Unmatched junction bases numbered 12, after V lost 4 bases and J lost 2 bases. Germline assignment: CDR1 LNHDA and CDR2 SQIVND (reference sequence). This CDR3 is built from 18 residues. CDR3 sequence (DNA): TGTGCCAGTAGTAGAGGGACAGGGAAAGGATACGGCAATCAGCCCCAGCATTTT. Translation: CASSRGTGKGYGNQPQHF.

The V call is TRBV6-5, the J call TRBJ1-4; TRBD1 matches 10 bases. V lost 6 bases, J lost 8 bases, and 9 bases stayed unmatched. Germline V gene sequence: CDR1 MNHEY, CDR2 SVGAGI. This CDR3 has 15 residues. In nucleotides, the CDR3 is TGTGCCAGCAGCGATACCGGGACAGGGGACGAAAAACTGTTTTTT. Translated, it gives CASSDTGTGDEKLFF.

V is TRBV6-5 and J is TRBJ1-3, with D maybe TRBD1 (6 bases). CDR3 length equals 15 residues. The germline V and J ends were trimmed by 5 bases and 4 bases, with 15 bases remaining between them. Germline CDR1 MNHEY, CDR2 SVGAGI. Here the CDR3 DNA reads TGTGCCAGCAGTCCGGGGGGCTTAAGGGGAAACACCATATATTTT. Translation: CASSPGGLRGNTIYF.

This clone was counted a few times. The genes are TRBV4-3 and TRBJ1-1; possible D gene TRBD1, 5 bases. Trimming took off 1 base at V and 4 bases at J, with 13 bases between the two ends. Per the germline V gene, CDR1 is LGHNA and CDR2 is YSLEER. The CDR3 totals 15 residues. The DNA of the CDR3 is TGCGCCAGCAGCCAAGGCCCTCAGGGATCCACTGAAGCTTTCTTT. Amino acids: CASSQGPQGSTEAFF.

The chain employs TRBV10-3 and TRBJ2-7; no clear D. Germline values: CDR1 ENHRY, CDR2 SYGVKD. The CDR3 spans 15 residues. V lost 2 bases to trimming and J lost 4 bases, with 15 bases between them. The CDR3 coding sequence is TGTGCCATCAGTGAGCCGGGTCAGGAGAATTACGAGCAGTACTTC. Its protein product is CAISEPGQENYEQYF.

The rearrangement joins TRBV18 to TRBJ2-5, with D unclear. This CDR3 has 15 amino acids. Germline V gene data show CDR1 as KGHSH and CDR2 as LQKENI. The V gene lost 0 bases and the J gene lost 5 bases, with 13 bases spanning the gap. CDR3 loop: CASSPPPSSRETQYF. The CDR3 DNA sequence: TGTGCCAGCTCACCACCACCGTCCAGCCGGGAGACCCAGTACTTC.

CDR3 protein: CARSLFQYRLSSYNSPLHF. The CDR3 DNA follows: TGTGCCAGAAGCTTGTTTCAGTATCGGTTGAGCTCCTATAATTCACCCCTCCACTTT. The chain has TRBV5-3 and TRBJ1-6; unclear D gene. TRBV5-3 is an open reading frame whose function is uncertain. The ends were cut back, 1 base at V and 0 bases at J, with 17 bases in the middle. This CDR3 region has 19 residues.

The gene calls are TRBV5-4 and TRBJ2-5, with 10 bases identical to TRBD2. The CDR3 consists of 16 residues. Germline lookup yields CDR1 SGHNT and CDR2 YYREEE (reference sequence). With 0 bases clipped from V and 3 bases from J, the junction kept 5 bases outside the gene matches. The CDR3 protein is CASSLEASGGKETQYF. In nucleotides, the CDR3 is TGTGCCAGCAGCTTGGAGGCTAGCGGGGGAAAAGAGACCCAGTACTTC.

The chain employs TRBV6-4 and TRBJ2-1; a possible D gene is TRBD2 (6 bases). The CDR3 length is 15 residues. V dropped 2 bases and J dropped 2 bases, with 10 bases sitting between them. Per germline, CDR1 MRHNA and CDR2 SNTAGT. CDR3 amino acids: CASSDVGGTYNEQFF. In DNA form, the CDR3 reads TGTGCCAGCAGTGACGTAGGAGGGACCTACAATGAGCAGTTCTTC.

The chain carries TRBV30 and TRBJ2-1; 7 nucleotides align to TRBD2. With V trimmed by 4 bases and J by 0 bases, 12 bases remained unmatched. CDR1 GTSNPN and CDR2 SVGIG come from the germline V gene (reference sequence). This CDR3 spans 17 amino acids. CDR3 bases: TGTGCCTGGAATTGTTGGGGGACTACGAGCTCCTACAATGAGCAGTTCTTC. Its protein is CAWNCWGTTSSYNEQFF. Filled out from reference TRBV30 and TRBJ2-1, the complete variable domain reads SQTIHQWPATLVQPVGSPLSLECTVEGTSNPNLYWYRQAAGRGLQLLFYSVGIGQISSEVPQNLSASRPQDRQFILSSKKLLLSDSGFYLCAWNCWGTTSSYNEQFFGPGTRLTVL.

The CDR3 sequence: CASSLSPDRFNEKLFF. CDR3 DNA sequence: TGTGCCAGCAGCTTATCGCCGGACAGGTTTAATGAAAAACTGTTTTTT. The V and J genes are TRBV7-9 and TRBJ1-4; TRBD1 agrees at 7 bases. The trim removed 2 bases at V and 4 bases at J, leaving 7 bases unmatched. The CDR3 consists of 16 residues. Germline V gene sequence: CDR1 SEHNR, CDR2 FQNEAQ (reference sequence).

The genes are TRBV29-1 and TRBJ2-1; weak D call: TRBD2 (5 bases). Trimming shortened V by 4 bases and J by 7 bases, and 14 bases separated the two germline ends. This CDR3 has 13 residues. The germline V gene has CDR1 SQVTM and CDR2 ANQGSEA. DNA of the CDR3: TGCAGCGTTGGGCCTGGGCGGACTAATGAGCAGTTCTTC. This sequence encodes CSVGPGRTNEQFF.